This is a list of T cell receptor beta chains from one sample in a study of blood T cell repertoires in COVID-19. The assay was immunoSEQ multiplex PCR, and TCRdb's table has in-frame clones only and misses some. The table lists about 83,000 clones, roughly 80% of them singletons, with around a sixth in the top ten. Sequences were obtained from peripheral blood. The receptors come from an elderly woman with acute or convalescent COVID-19. The CDR3 runs from the conserved cysteine through the conserved F or W. The order of the fields is CDR3 protein, J gene, CDR3 length, V gene.

CDR3aa: CASEASEYSANTGELFF
j_gene: TRBJ2-2
len: 17
v_gene: TRBV11-3

CDR3aa: CASSFSGTGVAYEQYF
j_gene: TRBJ2-7
len: 16
v_gene: TRBV7-7

CDR3aa: CASKRGDYGYTF
j_gene: TRBJ1-2
len: 12
v_gene: TRBV2

CDR3aa: CSVGQGGQPQHF
j_gene: TRBJ1-5
len: 12
v_gene: TRBV29-1

CDR3aa: CSVVDSLTDTQYF
j_gene: TRBJ2-3
len: 13
v_gene: TRBV29-1

CDR3aa: CASSLAQGRIGYTF
j_gene: TRBJ1-2
len: 14
v_gene: TRBV11-2

CDR3aa: CASSGGQGNEQFF
j_gene: TRBJ2-1
len: 13
v_gene: TRBV5-1

CDR3aa: CASSNRGQETQYF
j_gene: TRBJ2-5
len: 13
v_gene: TRBV19

CDR3aa: CASSPNHDSRLGTEAFF
j_gene: TRBJ1-1
len: 17
v_gene: TRBV18

CDR3aa: CASSIIDSRTPEQYF
j_gene: TRBJ2-7
len: 15
v_gene: TRBV19

CDR3aa: CASSLEIRVSGANVLTF
j_gene: TRBJ2-6
len: 17
v_gene: TRBV7-2

CDR3aa: CASSLGKQATQPQHF
j_gene: TRBJ1-5
len: 15
v_gene: TRBV5-6

CDR3aa: CASSLAGDGQPQHF
j_gene: TRBJ1-5
len: 14
v_gene: TRBV5-1

CDR3aa: CASRTGQGGEKLFF
j_gene: TRBJ1-4
len: 14
v_gene: TRBV6-5

CDR3aa: CASSPRVGDEQYF
j_gene: TRBJ2-7
len: 13
v_gene: TRBV18

CDR3aa: CASGPPGFGREKLFF
j_gene: TRBJ1-4
len: 15
v_gene: TRBV6-5